These 5 T cell receptor beta chains originate from one sample sequenced in a study of CD8+CD57+ T cells in acquired aplastic anemia. Selection for sequencing was limited to patients who had shown CD8+CD57+ cell expansion by flow cytometry. Genomic DNA served as template for TCR beta VDJ and CDR3 profiling. TCRdb analysed the reads with MiXCR anew, one entry per CDR3 protein. The profile shows under 200,000 distinct CDR3 sequences, over 40% of them singletons. Sequenced input: sorted CD4+, CD8+, or CD8+CD57+ T cells (not recorded which) from PBMCs. Receptor source: a human donor with aplastic anemia.

The CDR3 loop reads CASSFRDRGCSPLHF. CDR3 nucleotide sequence: TGCGCCAGCAGCTTCCGGGACAGGGGGTGTTCACCCCTCCACTTT. This chain joins TRBV5-1 and TRBJ1-6; TRBD1 matches 11 bases. V was clipped by 2 bases and J by 9 bases; unmatched bases: 4. There are 15 residues in the CDR3. The V gene's germline CDR1 is SGHRS and CDR2 YFSETQ.

This chain joins TRBV10-3 and TRBJ1-4; TRBD1 might be the D (5 bases). Trimming took 10 bases from V and 8 from J, leaving 29 bases between them. This CDR3 contains 17 residues. Germline values: CDR1 ENHRY, CDR2 SYGVKD. CDR3 nucleotides: TGTGCCAGCAGAGACCAGACGGGGCCTTTAAGTGGGGAAAAACTGTTTTTT. It yields the protein CASRDQTGPLSGEKLFF.

This clonotype showed up just a few times. One junction end does not reproduce the germline sequence, and a read error may be involved. The V gene is TRBV9, the J gene TRBJ1-1; 8 bases match TRBD1. Germline CDR1 SGDLS, CDR2 YYNGEE. The CDR3 runs 15 residues. This CDR3 is CASSVDRGMNTEASF. The CDR3 DNA reads TGTGCCAGCAGCGTAGACAGGGGGATGAACACTGAAGCTTCCTTT.

The chain recombines TRBV15 with TRBJ2-7, with TRBD1 matching over 11 bases. The germline gives CDR1 LNHNV, CDR2 YYDKDF (reference sequence). The CDR3 sequence is 16 residues long. The junction had 8 bases not matched to a gene; V was cut back by 3 bases and J by 4 bases. CDR3 in DNA: TGTGCCACCAGCAGCAGCAAGGGACAGGGGGGTTACGAGCAGTACTTC. Its protein is CATSSSKGQGGYEQYF.

This clonotype has at least ten counts. The chain combines TRBV20-1 with TRBJ1-3, with a tentative D call TRBD1 (6 bases). The germline CDR1 and CDR2 sequences are DFQATT and SNEGSKA (reference sequence). Trimming stripped 0 bases from V and 4 bases from J, with 19 bases between. The length of the CDR3 is 17 residues. The CDR3 region has the DNA TGCAGTGCTAGAGATAGTTGGGAGCGCAGGGGAGGAAACACCATATATTTT. The encoded protein is CSARDSWERRGGNTIYF.